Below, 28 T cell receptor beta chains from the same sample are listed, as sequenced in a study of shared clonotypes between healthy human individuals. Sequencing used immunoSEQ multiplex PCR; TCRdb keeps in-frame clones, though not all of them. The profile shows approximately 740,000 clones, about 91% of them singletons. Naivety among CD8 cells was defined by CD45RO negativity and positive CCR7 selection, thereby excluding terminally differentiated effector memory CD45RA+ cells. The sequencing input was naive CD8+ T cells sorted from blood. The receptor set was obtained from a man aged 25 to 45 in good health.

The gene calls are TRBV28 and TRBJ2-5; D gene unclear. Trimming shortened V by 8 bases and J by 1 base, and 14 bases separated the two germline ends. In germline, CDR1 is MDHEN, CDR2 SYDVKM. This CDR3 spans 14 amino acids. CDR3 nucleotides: TGTGCCAGCGACTCAAGGAGTTTCCAAGAGACCCAGTACTTC. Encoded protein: CASDSRSFQETQYF.

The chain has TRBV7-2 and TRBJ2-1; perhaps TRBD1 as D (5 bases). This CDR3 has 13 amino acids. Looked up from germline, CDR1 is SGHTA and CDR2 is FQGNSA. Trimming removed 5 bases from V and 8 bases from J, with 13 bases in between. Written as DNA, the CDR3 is TGTGCCAGCAGCAAAGACAGCACCCATGAGCAGTTCTTC. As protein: CASSKDSTHEQFF.

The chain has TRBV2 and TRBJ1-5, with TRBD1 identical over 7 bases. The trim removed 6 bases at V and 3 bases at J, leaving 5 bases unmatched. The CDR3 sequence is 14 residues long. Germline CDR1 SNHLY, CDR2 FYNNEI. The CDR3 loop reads CASRSGTDNQPQHF. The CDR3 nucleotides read TGTGCCAGCAGATCCGGGACAGACAATCAGCCCCAGCATTTT.

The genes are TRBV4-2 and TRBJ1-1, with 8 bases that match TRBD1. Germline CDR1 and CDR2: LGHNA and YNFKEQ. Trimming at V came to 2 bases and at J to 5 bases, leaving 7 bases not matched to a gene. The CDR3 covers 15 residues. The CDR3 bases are TGTGCCAGCAGCCAAAACAGGGGGGCCGTTACTGAAGCTTTCTTT. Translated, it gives CASSQNRGAVTEAFF.

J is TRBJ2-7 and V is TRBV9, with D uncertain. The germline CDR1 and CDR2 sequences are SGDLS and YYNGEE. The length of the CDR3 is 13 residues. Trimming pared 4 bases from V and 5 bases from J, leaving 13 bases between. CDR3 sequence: CASSSWVADEQYF. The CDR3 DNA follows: TGTGCCAGCAGCTCGTGGGTGGCGGACGAGCAGTACTTC.

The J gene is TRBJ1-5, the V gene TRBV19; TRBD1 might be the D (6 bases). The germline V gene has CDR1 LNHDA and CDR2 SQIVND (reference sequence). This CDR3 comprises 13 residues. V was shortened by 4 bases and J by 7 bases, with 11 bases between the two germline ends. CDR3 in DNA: TGTGCCAGTAGTACGACAGGTTTCCAGCCCCAGCATTTT. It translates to CASSTTGFQPQHF.

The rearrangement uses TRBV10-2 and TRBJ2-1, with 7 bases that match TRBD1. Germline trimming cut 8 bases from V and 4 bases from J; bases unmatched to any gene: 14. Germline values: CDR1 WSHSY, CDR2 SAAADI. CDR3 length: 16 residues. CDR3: CASALDRPAIYNEQFF. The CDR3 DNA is TGCGCCAGCGCGCTGGACAGGCCGGCCATTTACAATGAGCAGTTCTTC.

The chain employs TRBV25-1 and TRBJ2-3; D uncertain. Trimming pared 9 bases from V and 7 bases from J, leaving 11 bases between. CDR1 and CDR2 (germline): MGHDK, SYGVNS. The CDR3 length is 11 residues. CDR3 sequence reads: CASDQDYTQYF. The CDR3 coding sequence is TGTGCCAGTGATCAGGATTATACGCAGTATTTT.

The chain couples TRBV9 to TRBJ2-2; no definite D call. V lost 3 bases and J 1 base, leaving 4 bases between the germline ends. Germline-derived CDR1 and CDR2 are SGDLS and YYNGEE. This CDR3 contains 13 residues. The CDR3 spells CASSAENTGELFF. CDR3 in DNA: TGTGCCAGCAGCGCAGAGAACACCGGGGAGCTGTTTTTT.

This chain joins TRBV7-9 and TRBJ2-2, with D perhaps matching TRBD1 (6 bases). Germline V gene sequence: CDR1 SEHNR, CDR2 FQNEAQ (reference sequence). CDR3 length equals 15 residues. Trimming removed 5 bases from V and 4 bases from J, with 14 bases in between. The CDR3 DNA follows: TGTGCCAGCAGCCCGACAGGTGGGAGCACCGGGGAGCTGTTTTTT. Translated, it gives CASSPTGGSTGELFF.

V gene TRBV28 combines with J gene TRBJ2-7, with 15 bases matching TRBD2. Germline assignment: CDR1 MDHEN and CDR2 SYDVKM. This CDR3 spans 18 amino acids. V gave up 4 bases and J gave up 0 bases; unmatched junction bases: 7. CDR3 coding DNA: TGTGCCAGCAGTTCGGGACTAGCGGGAGGAGAACTCTCCTACGAGCAGTACTTC. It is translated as CASSSGLAGGELSYEQYF. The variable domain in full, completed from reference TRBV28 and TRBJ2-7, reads DVKVTQSSRYLVKRTGEKVFLECVQDMDHENMFWYRQDPGLGLRLIYFSYDVKMKEKGDIPEGYSVSREKKERFSLILESASTNQTSMYLCASSSGLAGGELSYEQYFGPGTRLTVT.

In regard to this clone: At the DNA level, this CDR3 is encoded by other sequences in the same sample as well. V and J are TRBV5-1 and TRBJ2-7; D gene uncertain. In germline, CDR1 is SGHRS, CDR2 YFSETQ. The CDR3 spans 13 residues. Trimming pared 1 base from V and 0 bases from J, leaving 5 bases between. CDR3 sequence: CASSLYSSYEQYF. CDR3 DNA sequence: TGCGCCAGCAGCTTGTACAGCTCCTACGAGCAGTACTTC.

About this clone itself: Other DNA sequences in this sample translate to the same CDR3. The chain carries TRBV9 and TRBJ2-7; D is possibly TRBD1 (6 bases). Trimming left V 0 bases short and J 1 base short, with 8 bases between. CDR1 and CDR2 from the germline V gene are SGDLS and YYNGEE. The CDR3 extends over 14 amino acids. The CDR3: CASSVGDRSYEQYF. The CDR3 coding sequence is TGTGCCAGCAGCGTAGGCGACAGGTCCTACGAGCAGTACTTC.

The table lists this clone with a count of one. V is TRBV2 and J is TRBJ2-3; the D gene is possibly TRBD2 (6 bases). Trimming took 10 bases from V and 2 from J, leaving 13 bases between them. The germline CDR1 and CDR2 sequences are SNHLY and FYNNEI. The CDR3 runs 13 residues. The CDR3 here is CATASDYTDTQYF. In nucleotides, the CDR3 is TGTGCCACGGCTAGCGACTACACAGATACGCAGTATTTT.

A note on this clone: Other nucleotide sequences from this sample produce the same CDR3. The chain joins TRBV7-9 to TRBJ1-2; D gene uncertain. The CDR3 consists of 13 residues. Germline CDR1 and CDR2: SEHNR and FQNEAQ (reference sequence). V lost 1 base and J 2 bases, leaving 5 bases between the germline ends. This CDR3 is CASSLGRNYGYTF. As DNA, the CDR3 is TGTGCCAGCAGCTTAGGGAGAAACTATGGCTACACCTTC.

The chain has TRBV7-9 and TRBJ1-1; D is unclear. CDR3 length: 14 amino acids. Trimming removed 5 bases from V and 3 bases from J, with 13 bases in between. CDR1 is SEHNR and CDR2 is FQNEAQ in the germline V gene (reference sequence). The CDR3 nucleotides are TGTGCCAGCAGCCCCGCCCTTAGGGACACTGAAGCTTTCTTT. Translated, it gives CASSPALRDTEAFF. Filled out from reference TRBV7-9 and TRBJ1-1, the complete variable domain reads DTGVSQNPRHKITKRGQNVTFRCDPISEHNRLYWYRQTLGQGPEFLTYFQNEAQLEKSRLLSDRFSAERPKGSFSTLEIQRTEQGDSAMYLCASSPALRDTEAFFGQGTRLTVV.

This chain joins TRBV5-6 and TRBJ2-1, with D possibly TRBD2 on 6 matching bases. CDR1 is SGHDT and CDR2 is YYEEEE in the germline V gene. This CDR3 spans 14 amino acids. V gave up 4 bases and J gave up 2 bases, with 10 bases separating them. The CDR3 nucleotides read TGTGCCAGCAGCCCCGGGAGCGCCTACAATGAGCAGTTCTTC. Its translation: CASSPGSAYNEQFF.

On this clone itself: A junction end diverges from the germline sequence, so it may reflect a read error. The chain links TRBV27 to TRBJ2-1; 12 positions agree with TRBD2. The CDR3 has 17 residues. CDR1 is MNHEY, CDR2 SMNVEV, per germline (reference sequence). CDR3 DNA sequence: TGTGCCAGCAGTTTATCCGCAGGGTCTAGCGGGAGGGCGGGGTCGGTCTTC. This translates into CASSLSAGSSGRAGSVF.

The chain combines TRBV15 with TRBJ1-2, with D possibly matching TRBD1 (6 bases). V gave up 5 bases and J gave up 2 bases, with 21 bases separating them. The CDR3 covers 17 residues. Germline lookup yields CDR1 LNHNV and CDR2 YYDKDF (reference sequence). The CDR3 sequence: CATSSAWTDFGNYGYTF. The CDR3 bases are TGTGCCACCAGCTCAGCCTGGACAGACTTCGGGAACTATGGCTACACCTTC. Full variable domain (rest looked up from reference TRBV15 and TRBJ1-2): DAMVIQNPRYQVTQFGKPVTLSCSQTLNHNVMYWYQQKSSQAPKLLFHYYDKDFNNEADTPDNFQSRRPNTSFCFLDIRSPGLGDTAMYLCATSSAWTDFGNYGYTFGSGTRLTVV.

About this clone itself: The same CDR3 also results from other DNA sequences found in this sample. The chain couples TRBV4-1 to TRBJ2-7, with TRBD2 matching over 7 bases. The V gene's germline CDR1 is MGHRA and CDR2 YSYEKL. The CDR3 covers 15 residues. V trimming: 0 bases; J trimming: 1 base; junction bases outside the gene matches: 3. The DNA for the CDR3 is TGCGCCAGCAGCCAAGAAGCTAGCGGATCCTACGAGCAGTACTTC. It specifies CASSQEASGSYEQYF.

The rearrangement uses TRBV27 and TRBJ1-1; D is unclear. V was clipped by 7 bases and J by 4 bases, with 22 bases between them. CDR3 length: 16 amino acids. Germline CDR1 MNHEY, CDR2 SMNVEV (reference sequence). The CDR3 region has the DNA TGTGCCAGCACATGGGAGGGTTACGACCCGATCACTGAAGCTTTCTTT. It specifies CASTWEGYDPITEAFF.

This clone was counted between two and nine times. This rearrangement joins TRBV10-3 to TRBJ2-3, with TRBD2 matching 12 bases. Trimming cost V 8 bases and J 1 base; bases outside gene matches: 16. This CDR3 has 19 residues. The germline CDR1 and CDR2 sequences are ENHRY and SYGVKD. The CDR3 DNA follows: TGTGCCATCGGGTCGGAGACTAGCGGGAGTGCGTCGGGCACAGATACGCAGTATTTT. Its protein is CAIGSETSGSASGTDTQYF.

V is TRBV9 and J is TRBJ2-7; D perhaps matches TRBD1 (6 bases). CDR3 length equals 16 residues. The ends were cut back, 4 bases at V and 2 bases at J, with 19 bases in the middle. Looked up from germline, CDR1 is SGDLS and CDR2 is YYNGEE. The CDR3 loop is CASSPSRGRAAYEQYF. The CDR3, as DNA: TGTGCCAGCAGCCCTAGCAGGGGACGGGCAGCCTACGAGCAGTACTTC.

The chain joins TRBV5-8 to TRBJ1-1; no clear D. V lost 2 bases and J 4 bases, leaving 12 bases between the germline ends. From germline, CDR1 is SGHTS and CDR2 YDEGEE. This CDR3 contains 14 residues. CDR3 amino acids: CASSFASFVTEAFF. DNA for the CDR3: TGTGCCAGCAGCTTTGCCAGTTTTGTCACTGAAGCTTTCTTT.

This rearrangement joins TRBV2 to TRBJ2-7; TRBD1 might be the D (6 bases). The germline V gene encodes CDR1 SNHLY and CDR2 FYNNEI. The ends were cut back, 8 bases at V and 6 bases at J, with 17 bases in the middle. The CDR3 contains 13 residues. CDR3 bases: TGTGCCAGCGGGGGCGGACACGCAACCGAGCAGTACTTC. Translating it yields CASGGGHATEQYF.

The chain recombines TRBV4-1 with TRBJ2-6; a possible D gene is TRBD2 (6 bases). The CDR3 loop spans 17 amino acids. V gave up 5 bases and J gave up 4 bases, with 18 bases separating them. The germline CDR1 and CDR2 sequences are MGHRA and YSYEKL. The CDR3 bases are TGCGCCAGCAGCAGCCTAGGGGAGGCGTCGGGGGCCAACGTCCTGACTTTC. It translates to CASSSLGEASGANVLTF.

The CDR3 sequence: CASSLTVTGTYEQYF. In DNA, the CDR3 is TGTGCCAGCAGTTTAACAGTAACTGGGACGTACGAGCAGTACTTC. This chain uses TRBV28 with TRBJ2-7; possibly TRBD1 or TRBD2 for D (5 bases each). The V and J ends lost 2 bases and 4 bases respectively, with 15 bases between them. The germline gives CDR1 MDHEN, CDR2 SYDVKM. The CDR3 is 15 residues long.

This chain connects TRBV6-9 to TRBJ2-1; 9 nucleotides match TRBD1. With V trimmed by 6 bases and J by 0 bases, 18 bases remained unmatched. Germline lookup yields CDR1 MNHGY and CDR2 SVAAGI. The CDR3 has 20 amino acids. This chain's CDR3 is CASRQGPGQGKESSYNEQFF. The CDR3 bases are TGTGCCAGCAGGCAAGGCCCGGGACAGGGTAAGGAGAGCTCCTACAATGAGCAGTTCTTC.